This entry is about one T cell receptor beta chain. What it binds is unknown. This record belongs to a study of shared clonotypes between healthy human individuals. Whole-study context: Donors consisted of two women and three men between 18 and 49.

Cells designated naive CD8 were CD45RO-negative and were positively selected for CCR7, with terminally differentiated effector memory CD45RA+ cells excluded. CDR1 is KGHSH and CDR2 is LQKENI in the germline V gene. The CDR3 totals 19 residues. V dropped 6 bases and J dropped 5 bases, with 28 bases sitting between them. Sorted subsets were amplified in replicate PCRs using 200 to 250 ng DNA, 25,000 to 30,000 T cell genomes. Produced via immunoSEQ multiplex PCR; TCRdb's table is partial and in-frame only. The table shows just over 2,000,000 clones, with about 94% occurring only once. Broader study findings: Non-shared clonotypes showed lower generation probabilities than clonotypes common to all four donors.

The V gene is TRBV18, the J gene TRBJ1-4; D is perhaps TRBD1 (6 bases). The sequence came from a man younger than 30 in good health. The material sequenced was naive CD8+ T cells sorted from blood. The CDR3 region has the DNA TGTGCCAGCTCCTTACCTCCCTGGACAGAGATGGGACGGAATGAAAAACTGTTTTTT. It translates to CASSLPPWTEMGRNEKLFF.